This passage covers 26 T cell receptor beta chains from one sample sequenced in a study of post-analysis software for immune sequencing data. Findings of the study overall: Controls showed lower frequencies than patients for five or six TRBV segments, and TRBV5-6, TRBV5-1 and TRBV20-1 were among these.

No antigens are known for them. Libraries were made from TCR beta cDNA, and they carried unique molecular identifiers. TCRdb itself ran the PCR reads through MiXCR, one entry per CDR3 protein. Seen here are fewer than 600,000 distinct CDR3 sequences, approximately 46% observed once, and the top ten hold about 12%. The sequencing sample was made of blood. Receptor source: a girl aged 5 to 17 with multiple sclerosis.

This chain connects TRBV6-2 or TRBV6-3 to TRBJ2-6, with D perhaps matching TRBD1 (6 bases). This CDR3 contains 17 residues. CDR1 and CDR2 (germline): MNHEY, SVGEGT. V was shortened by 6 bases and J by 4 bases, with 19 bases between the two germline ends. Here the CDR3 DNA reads TGTGCCAGCAGCGCTCAGGGGCTCACGGCCGGGGCCAACGTCCTGACTTTC. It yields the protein CASSAQGLTAGANVLTF.

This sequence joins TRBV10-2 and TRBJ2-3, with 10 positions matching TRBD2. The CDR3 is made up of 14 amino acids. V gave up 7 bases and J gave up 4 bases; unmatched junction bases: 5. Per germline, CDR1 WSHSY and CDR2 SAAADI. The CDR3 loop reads CASTLAGDADTQYF. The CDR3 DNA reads TGCGCCAGCACCCTAGCGGGAGACGCAGATACGCAGTATTTT.

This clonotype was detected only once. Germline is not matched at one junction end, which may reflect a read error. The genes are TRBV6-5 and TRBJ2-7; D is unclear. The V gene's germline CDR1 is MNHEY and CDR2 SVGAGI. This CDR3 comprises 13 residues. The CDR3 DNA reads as TGTGCCTGCAGTTTGGGCGGAGCCTACGAGCAGTACTTC. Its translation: CACSLGGAYEQYF.

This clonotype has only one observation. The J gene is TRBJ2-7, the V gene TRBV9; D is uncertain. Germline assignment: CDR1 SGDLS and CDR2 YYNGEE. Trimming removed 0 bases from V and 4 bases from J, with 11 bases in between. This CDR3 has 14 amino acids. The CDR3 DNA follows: TGTGCCAGCAGCGTAGGGGCGGACCCATACGAGCAGTACTTC. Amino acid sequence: CASSVGADPYEQYF.

The CDR3 spells CASSAGTYLGHPNLEQYF. For the CDR3, the DNA is TGTGCCAGCAGTGCTGGGACTTATTTAGGCCATCCTAACTTGGAGCAGTACTTC. V is TRBV28 and J is TRBJ2-5, with D possibly being TRBD2 (6 bases). V was trimmed by 5 bases and J by 11 bases, leaving 33 bases between them. This CDR3 comprises 18 residues. Germline V gives CDR1 MDHEN, CDR2 SYDVKM. The variable domain in full, completed from reference TRBV28 and TRBJ2-5, reads DVKVTQSSRYLVKRTGEKVFLECVQDMDHENMFWYRQDPGLGLRLIYFSYDVKMKEKGDIPEGYSVSREKKERFSLILESASTNQTSMYLCASSAGTYLGHPNLEQYFGPGTRLLVL.

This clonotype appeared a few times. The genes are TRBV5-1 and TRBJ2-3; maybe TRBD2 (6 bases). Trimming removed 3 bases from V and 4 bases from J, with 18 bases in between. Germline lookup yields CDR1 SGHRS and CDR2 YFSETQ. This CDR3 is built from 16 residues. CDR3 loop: CASSYLGGIVSDTQYF. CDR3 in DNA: TGCGCCAGCAGCTACCTTGGGGGGATAGTCTCAGATACGCAGTATTTT.

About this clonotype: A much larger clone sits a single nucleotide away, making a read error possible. CDR3 residues: CASGEDYEQYF. The CDR3 coding sequence is TGTGCCAGCGGCGAGGACTACGAGCAGTACTTC. V is TRBV7-9 and J is TRBJ2-5; D call uncertain. The DNA end lines up better with TRBJ2-7; the J call may be wrong. Germline values: CDR1 SEHNR, CDR2 FQNEAQ (reference sequence). The CDR3 spans 11 residues.

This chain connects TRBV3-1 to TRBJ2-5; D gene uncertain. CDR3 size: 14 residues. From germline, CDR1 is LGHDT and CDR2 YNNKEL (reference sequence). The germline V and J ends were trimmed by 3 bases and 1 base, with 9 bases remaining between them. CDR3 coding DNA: TGTGCCAGCAGCCAGGCAGGACGCCAAGAGACCCAGTACTTC. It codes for CASSQAGRQETQYF.

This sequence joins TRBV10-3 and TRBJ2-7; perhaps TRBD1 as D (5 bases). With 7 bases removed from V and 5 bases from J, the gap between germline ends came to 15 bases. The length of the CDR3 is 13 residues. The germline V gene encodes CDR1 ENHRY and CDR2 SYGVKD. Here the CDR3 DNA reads TGTGCCATCACAAGACAGTCGTCTCACGAGCAGTACTTC. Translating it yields CAITRQSSHEQYF.

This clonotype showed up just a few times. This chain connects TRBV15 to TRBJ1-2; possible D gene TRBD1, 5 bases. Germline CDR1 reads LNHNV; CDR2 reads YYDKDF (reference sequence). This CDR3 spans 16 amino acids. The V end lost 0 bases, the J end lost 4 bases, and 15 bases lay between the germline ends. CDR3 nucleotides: TGTGCCACCAGCAGAGACAGGCCGCAGGGCGGCTATGGCTACACCTTC. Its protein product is CATSRDRPQGGYGYTF.

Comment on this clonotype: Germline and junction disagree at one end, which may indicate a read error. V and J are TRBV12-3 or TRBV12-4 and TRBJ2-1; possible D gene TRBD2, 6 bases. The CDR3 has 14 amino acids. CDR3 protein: CASRLGGSFDEQFF. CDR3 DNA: TGCGCCAGCAGGCTAGGAGGGTCCTTCGATGAGCAGTTCTTC.

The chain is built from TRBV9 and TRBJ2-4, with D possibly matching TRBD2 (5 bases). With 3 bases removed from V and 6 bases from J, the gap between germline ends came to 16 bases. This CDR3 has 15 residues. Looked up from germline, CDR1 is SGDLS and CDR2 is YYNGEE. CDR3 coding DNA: TGTGCCAGCAGCGGGCCCCCGAGCCGGGGAAACATTCAGTACTTC. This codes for CASSGPPSRGNIQYF.

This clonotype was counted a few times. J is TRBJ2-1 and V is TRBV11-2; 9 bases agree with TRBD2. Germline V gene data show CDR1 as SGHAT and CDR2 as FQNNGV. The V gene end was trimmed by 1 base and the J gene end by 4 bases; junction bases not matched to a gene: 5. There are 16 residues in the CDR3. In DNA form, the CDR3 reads TGTGCCAGCAGCTTAGGCCTACTAGCGGGTTACAATGAGCAGTTCTTC. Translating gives CASSLGLLAGYNEQFF.

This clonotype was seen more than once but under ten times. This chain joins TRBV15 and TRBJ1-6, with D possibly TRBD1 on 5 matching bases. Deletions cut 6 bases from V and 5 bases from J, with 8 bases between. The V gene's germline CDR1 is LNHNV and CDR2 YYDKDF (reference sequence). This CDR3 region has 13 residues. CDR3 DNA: TGTGCCACCAGGGAACAGGATAATTCACCCCTCCACTTT. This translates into CATREQDNSPLHF.

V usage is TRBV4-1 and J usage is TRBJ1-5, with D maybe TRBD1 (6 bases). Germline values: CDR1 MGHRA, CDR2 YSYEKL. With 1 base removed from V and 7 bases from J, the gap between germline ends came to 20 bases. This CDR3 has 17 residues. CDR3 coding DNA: TGCGCCAGCAGCCAAGTTCTCACCTCACAGGGCGGGCAGCCCCAGCATTTT. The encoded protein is CASSQVLTSQGGQPQHF.

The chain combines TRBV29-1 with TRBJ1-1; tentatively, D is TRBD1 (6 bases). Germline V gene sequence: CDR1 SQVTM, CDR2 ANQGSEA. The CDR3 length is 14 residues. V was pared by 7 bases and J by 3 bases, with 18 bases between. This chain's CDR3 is CSAAPGAGDTEAFF. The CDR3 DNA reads TGCAGCGCCGCCCCTGGGGCAGGGGACACTGAAGCTTTCTTT.

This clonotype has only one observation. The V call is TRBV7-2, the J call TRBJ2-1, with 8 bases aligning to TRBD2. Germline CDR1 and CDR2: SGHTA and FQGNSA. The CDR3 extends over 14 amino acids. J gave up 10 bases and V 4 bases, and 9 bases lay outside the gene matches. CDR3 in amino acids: CASSSGLGPREQFF. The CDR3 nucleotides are TGTGCCAGCAGCTCGGGACTAGGCCCTCGGGAGCAGTTCTTC.

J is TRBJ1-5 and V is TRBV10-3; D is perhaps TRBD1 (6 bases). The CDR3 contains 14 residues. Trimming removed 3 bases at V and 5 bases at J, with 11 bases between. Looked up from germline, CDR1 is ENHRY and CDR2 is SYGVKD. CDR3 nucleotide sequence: TGTGCCATCAGTGAACGGGACACCTATCAGCCCCAGCATTTT. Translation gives CAISERDTYQPQHF.

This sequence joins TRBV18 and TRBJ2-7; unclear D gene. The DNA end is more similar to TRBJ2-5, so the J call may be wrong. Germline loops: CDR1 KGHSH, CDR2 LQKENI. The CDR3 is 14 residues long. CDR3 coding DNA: TGTGCCAGCTCACCACCCAGTGGGGAAGAGACCCAGTACTTC. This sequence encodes CASSPPSGEETQYF.

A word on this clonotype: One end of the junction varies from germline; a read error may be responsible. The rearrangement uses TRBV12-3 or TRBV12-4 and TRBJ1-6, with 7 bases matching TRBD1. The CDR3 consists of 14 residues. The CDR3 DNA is TGTGCCAGCAGCTGGACAGGAACGATCGGGCCCCCCCACTTT. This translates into CASSWTGTIGPPHF.

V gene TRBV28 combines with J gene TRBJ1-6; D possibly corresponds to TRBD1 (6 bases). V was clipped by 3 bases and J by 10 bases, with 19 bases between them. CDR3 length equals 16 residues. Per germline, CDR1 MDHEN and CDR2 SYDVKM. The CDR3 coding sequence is TGTGCCAGCAGTTTGGGAAACAGGGTAATTGGCTCACCCCTCCACTTT. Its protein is CASSLGNRVIGSPLHF.

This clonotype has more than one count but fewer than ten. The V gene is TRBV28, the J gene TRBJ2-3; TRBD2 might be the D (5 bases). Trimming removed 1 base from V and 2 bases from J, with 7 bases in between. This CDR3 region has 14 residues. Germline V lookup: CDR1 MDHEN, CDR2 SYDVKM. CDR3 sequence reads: CASSLLGDTDTQYF. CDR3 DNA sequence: TGTGCCAGCAGTTTATTGGGAGACACAGATACGCAGTATTTT.

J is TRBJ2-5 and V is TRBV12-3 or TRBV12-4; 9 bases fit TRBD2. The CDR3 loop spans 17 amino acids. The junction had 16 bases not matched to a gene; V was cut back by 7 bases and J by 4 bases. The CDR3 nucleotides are TGTGCCAGCATCCGTTGGGCTAGCGGGGACATCGGAGAGACCCAGTACTTC. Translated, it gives CASIRWASGDIGETQYF.

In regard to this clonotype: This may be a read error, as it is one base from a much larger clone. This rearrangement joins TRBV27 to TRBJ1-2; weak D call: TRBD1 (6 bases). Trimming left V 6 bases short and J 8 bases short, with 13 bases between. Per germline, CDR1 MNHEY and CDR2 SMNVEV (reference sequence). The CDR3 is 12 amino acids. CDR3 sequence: CASSNRDKGYTF. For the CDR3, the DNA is TGTGCCAGCAGCAACCGGGACAAGGGCTACACCTTC.

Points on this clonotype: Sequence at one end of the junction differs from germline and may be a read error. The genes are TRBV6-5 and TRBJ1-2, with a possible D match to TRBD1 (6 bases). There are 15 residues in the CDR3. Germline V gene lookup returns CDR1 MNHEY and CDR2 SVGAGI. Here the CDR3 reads CANSYSRHREYGYTF. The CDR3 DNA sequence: TGTGCCAACAGTTACTCTCGGCACAGGGAGTATGGCTACACCTTC.

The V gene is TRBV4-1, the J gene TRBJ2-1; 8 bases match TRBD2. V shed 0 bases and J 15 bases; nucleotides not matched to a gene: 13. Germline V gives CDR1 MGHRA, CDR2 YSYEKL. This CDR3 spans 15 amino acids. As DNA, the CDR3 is TGCGCCAGCAGCCAAGATAAGGCGGGGGGCGCCGCACGGTTCTTC. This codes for CASSQDKAGGAARFF.